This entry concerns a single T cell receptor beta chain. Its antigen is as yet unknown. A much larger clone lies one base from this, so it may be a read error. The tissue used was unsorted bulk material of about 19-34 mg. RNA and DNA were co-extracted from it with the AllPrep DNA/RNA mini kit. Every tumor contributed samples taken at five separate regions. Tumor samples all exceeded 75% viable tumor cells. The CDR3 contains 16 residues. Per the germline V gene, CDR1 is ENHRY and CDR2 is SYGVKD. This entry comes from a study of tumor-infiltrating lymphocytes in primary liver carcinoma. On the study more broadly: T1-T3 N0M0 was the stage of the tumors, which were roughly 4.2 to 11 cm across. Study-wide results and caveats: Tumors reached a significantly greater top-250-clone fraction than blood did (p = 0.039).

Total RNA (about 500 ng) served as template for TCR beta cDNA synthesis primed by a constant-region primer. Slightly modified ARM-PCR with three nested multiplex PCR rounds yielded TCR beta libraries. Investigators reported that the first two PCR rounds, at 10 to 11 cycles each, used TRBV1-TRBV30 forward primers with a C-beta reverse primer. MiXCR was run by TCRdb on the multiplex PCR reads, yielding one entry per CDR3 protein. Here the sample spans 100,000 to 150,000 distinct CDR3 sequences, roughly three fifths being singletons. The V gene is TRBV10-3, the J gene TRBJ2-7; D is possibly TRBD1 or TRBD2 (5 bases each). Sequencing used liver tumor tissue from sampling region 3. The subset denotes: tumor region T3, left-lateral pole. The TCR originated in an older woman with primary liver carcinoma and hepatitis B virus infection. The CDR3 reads CAICETQTAGAGEQYF. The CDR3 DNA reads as TGTGCCATCTGTGAAACCCAGACTGCCGGGGCTGGCGAGCAGTACTTC.